The table lists the clone carrying this T cell receptor beta chain with a few counts. Its antigen is not known. The study recruited healthy Caucasian donors from Russia who were aged roughly 6 to 95. Roughly 9.5 milliliters of peripheral blood were drawn from each donor into EDTA-treated tubes. This record belongs to a study of blood T cells in healthy people across ages. Findings and limits, study-wide: Higher naive T cell percentage went strongly together with higher TCR beta diversity.

CDR1 is SEHNR and CDR2 is FQNEAQ in the germline V gene (reference sequence). The germline V and J ends were trimmed by 5 bases and 2 bases, with 22 bases remaining between them. CDR3 size: 17 residues. The use of a sample-barcoded 5' primer and a J-beta primer mix characterized a second PCR of roughly 6 to 12 cycles. TCRdb redid the calling of the 5' RACE reads with MiXCR, one entry per CDR3 protein. This sample carries 1.5 million to 2 million distinct CDR3 sequences, approximately 28% of them seen once, and the ten largest clones take 7% to 9%. The clonotype was recovered from a woman aged 25-40 years in good health. Specimen: blood. The chain employs TRBV7-9 and TRBJ2-7, with D perhaps TRBD2 (5 bases). This CDR3 is CASSPVSGIFSTYEQYF. The CDR3 DNA reads as TGTGCCAGCAGCCCCGTCAGCGGTATATTCTCAACCTACGAGCAGTACTTC.